A selection of T cell receptor beta chains follows, all from one sample in a study of blood T cell repertoires in COVID-19. Profiling relied on immunoSEQ multiplex PCR, and the TCRdb table lists in-frame clones only, not all of them. The sample includes under 300,000 clones, 83% of them seen just once. Sequencing was done on a sample of peripheral blood. The receptors here all came from a human donor in a cohort sampled during active COVID-19. The CDR3 runs from the conserved cysteine through the conserved F or W. A D gene is named only where the DNA matches it firmly. Expanded clones get a size class; other rows say once, few or many, or leave the size out.

d_call,clone_size,j_call,v_call,cdr3_nt,cdr3_aa
.,.,TRBJ2-3,TRBV6-5,TGTGCCAGCAGCTCCACAACCTCGGGAGATACGCAGTATTTT,CASSSTTSGDTQYF
.,.,TRBJ1-2,TRBV19,TGTGCCAGTGGAGGCGGGGGTGGCTATGGCTACACCTTC,CASGGGGGYGYTF
.,.,TRBJ1-6,TRBV6-5,TGTGCCAGCAGTCTTACAGTGTATAATTCACCCCTCCACTTT,CASSLTVYNSPLHF
TRBD1,.,TRBJ1-5,TRBV27,TGTGCCACCCGGCTTGGACAGGGTGGGAATCAGCCCCAGCATTTT,CATRLGQGGNQPQHF
.,.,TRBJ2-7,TRBV29-1,TGCAGCGCCGTAGACAGCTCCTACGAGCAGTACTTC,CSAVDSSYEQYF
.,.,TRBJ1-3,TRBV12-3/TRBV12-4,TGTGCCAGCCCCCTTGGAAACACCATATATTTT,CASPLGNTIYF
.,.,TRBJ2-5,TRBV11-1,TGTGCCAGCAGCTCGGGGAACCAAGAGACCCAGTACTTC,CASSSGNQETQYF
TRBD2,.,TRBJ2-2,TRBV19,TGTGCCAGTAGCCGTGGGACTAGCTACACCGGGGAGCTGTTTTTT,CASSRGTSYTGELFF
.,.,TRBJ2-5,TRBV6-5,TGTGCCAGCAGTTCGGAGACCCGAAGGGAGACCCAGTACTTC,CASSSETRRETQYF
.,few,TRBJ2-3,TRBV3-1/TRBV3-2,TGTGCCAGCAGCCAAGATACTTACTACACAGATACGCAGTATTTT,CASSQDTYYTDTQYF
.,.,TRBJ2-1,TRBV13,TGTGCCAGCAGCTTATTAGTCAATGAGCAGTTCTTC,CASSLLVNEQFF
TRBD1,many,TRBJ1-2,TRBV2,TGTGCCAGCAGTCGCCCGGGACAGGGGGCAAGAGGCTACACCTTC,CASSRPGQGARGYTF
TRBD1,.,TRBJ1-2,TRBV11-2,TGTGCCAGCAGCTCGCTACAGGGGCACTATGGCTACACCTTC,CASSSLQGHYGYTF
.,once,TRBJ2-7,TRBV7-9,TGTGCCAGCAGCGAGCGGTCCTACGAGCAGTACTTC,CASSERSYEQYF
.,many,TRBJ1-5,TRBV28,TGTGCCAGCAGTCTTCTTACTGTCAGGGACACCAAGTTGAGAGGCAATCAGCCCCAGCATTTT,CASSLLTVRDTKLRGNQPQHF
.,.,TRBJ2-7,TRBV28,TGTGCCAGCAGTTTAAGAGTTGGAACAGTCTCTTACGAGCAGTACTTC,CASSLRVGTVSYEQYF
.,few,TRBJ1-5,TRBV3-1/TRBV3-2,TGTGCCAGCAGCCAAGATGGGCCTATAAATCAGCCCCAGCATTTT,CASSQDGPINQPQHF
.,.,TRBJ1-3,TRBV9,TGTGCCAGCAGCGTAGGCCTGGAGGGCTCTGGAAACACCATATATTTT,CASSVGLEGSGNTIYF
.,.,TRBJ2-5,TRBV3-1/TRBV3-2,TGTGCCAGCAGCCCGTCAATACTACAGGGGAGGGAGACCCAGTACTTC,CASSPSILQGRETQYF
.,.,TRBJ2-1,TRBV6-4,TGTGCCAGCAGTGAGGAGGCGGAGGGGACCCGGTACAATGAGCAGTTCTTC,CASSEEAEGTRYNEQFF
TRBD1,.,TRBJ2-2,TRBV25-1,TGTGCCAGCAGTGAAAGGACAGGGGGGAACACCGGGGAGCTGTTTTTT,CASSERTGGNTGELFF
TRBD2,.,TRBJ2-1,TRBV6-5,TGTGCCAGCAGCAAGTTAGCGGGGGGAAATGAGCAGTTCTTC,CASSKLAGGNEQFF
.,few,TRBJ2-6,TRBV12-3/TRBV12-4,TGTGCCAGCAGGGCCTCTGGGGCCAACGTCCTGACTTTC,CASRASGANVLTF
TRBD1,.,TRBJ1-2,TRBV7-3,TGTGCCAGCAGCCTGGGACAGGACTATGGCTACACCTTC,CASSLGQDYGYTF
TRBD2,.,TRBJ2-7,TRBV27,TGTGCCAGCAGCGGCGGGAGCTCCTACGAGCAGTACTTC,CASSGGSSYEQYF
.,.,TRBJ2-3,TRBV28,TGTGCCAGCAGGGGCTCAACAGGGCTTCGGACAGATACGCAGTATTTT,CASRGSTGLRTDTQYF
TRBD2,.,TRBJ2-3,TRBV27,TGTGCCAGCAGCAGAAGCGGGATGGTGACAGATACGCAGTATTTT,CASSRSGMVTDTQYF
TRBD2,once,TRBJ2-1,TRBV10-1,TGCGCCAGCAGTGAGTCGCTTAGCGGGTCCAATGAGCAGTTCTTC,CASSESLSGSNEQFF
TRBD1,.,TRBJ1-1,TRBV5-1,TGCGCCAGCAGCACTCGACAGGGGGCCGGTGAAGCTTTCTTT,CASSTRQGAGEAFF